A single T cell receptor (beta chain) is shown here with its context. This record belongs to a study of blood T cell repertoires in COVID-19. On the study more broadly: The origin of the acute and convalescent COVID-19 samples was the United States, Italy and Spain. Sources were T cells, B-cell-depleted T cells, or PBMCs; the material itself was cDNA or gDNA.

Germline V lookup: CDR1 SNHLY, CDR2 FYNNEI. V shed 6 bases and J shed 0 bases, with 8 bases lying between them. CDR3 length: 13 amino acids. The authors' processing: For nucleated cells, counts were estimated from reference gene primer amplification. The data were produced by immunoSEQ multiplex PCR, yet TCRdb's version contains in-frame clones alone and is incomplete. Clonal size and the V and J genes are those of that table, whereas D and trimming came from the DNA. The sample records fewer than 150,000 clones, around 77% being singletons. The sequencing sample was made of peripheral blood. This clonotype was obtained from a human donor in a cohort sampled during active COVID-19. The chain joins TRBV2 to TRBJ1-1, with TRBD1 as a possible D gene (5 bases). Here the CDR3 reads CASREGMNTEAFF. The CDR3, as DNA: TGTGCCAGCAGGGAGGGGATGAACACTGAAGCTTTCTTT.